This TCR beta chain emerged from a study of blood T cell repertoires in COVID-19. Study at large: Samples of COVID-19 (acute and convalescent) were obtained from the United States, Italy and Spain. The cDNA or gDNA used as material had been derived from T cells, B-cell-depleted T cells, or PBMCs.

Source study methods: The authors estimated nucleated cell counts from reference gene primer amplification. Sequencing used immunoSEQ multiplex PCR; TCRdb keeps in-frame clones, though not all of them. For V, J and clone size, that table is used; D and trimming come from the DNA. The sample carries 42,000 or so clones, more than 75% recorded once. This CDR3 comprises 16 residues. The V and J ends lost 4 bases and 4 bases respectively, with 17 bases between them. Per germline, CDR1 LNHDA and CDR2 SQIVND (reference sequence). This rearrangement joins TRBV19 to TRBJ2-1; D is perhaps TRBD2 (7 bases). The sequence came from an elderly man with acute or convalescent COVID-19. Sequenced sample: peripheral blood. CDR3 sequence: CASSTSGRGGYNEQFF. In DNA, the CDR3 is TGTGCCAGTAGTACCTCTGGAAGGGGGGGTTACAATGAGCAGTTCTTC.